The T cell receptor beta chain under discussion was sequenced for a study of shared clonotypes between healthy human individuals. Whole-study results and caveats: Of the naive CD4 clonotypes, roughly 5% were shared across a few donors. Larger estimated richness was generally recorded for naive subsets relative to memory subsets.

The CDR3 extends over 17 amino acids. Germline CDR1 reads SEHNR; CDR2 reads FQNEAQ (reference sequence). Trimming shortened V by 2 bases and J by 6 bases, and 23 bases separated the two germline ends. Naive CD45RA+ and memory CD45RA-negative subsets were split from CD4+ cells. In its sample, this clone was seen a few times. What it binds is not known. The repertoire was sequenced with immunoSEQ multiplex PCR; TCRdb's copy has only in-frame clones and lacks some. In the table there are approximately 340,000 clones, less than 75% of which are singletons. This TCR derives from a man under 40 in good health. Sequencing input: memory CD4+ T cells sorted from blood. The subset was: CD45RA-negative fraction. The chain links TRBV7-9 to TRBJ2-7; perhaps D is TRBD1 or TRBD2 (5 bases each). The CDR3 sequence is CASSLSHGLAIGTEQYF. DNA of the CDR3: TGTGCCAGCAGCTTAAGTCACGGCTTGGCTATCGGGACCGAGCAGTACTTC.